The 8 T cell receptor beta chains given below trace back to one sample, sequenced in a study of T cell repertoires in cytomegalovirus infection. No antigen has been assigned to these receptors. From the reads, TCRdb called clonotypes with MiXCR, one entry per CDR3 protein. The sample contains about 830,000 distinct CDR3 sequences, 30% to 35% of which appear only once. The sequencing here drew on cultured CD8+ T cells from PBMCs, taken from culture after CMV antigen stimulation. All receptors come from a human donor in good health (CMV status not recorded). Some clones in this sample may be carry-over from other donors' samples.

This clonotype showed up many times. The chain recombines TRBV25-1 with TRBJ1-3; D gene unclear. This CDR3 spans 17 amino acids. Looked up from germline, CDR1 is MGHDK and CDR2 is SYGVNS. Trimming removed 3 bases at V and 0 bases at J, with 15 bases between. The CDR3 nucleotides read TGTGCCAGCAGTGATGGTAACGGTATTTACTCTGGAAACACCATATATTTT. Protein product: CASSDGNGIYSGNTIYF.

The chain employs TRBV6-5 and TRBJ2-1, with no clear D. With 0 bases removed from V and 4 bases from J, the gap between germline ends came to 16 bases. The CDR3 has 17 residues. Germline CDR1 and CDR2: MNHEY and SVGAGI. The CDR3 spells CASSYSPDPPLYNEQFF. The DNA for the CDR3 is TGTGCCAGCAGTTACTCGCCAGATCCTCCGCTATACAATGAGCAGTTCTTC.

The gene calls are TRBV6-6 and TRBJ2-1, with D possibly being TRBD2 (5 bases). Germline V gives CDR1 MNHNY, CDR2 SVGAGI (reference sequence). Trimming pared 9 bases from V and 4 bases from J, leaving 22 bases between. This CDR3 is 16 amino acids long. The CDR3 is CASASNQASLYNEQFF. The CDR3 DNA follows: TGTGCCAGTGCTTCGAACCAGGCTAGCTTATACAATGAGCAGTTCTTC.

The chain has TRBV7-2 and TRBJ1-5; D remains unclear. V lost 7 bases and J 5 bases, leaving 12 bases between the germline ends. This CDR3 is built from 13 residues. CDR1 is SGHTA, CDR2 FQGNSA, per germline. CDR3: CASTLGDYQPQHF. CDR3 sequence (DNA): TGTGCCAGCACCCTTGGGGATTATCAGCCCCAGCATTTT.

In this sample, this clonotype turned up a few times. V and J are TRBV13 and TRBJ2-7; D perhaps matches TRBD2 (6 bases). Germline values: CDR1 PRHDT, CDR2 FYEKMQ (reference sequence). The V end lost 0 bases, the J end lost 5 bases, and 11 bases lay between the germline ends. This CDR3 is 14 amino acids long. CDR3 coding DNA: TGTGCCAGCAGCTTAGGCGGGACTTACCACGAGCAGTACTTC. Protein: CASSLGGTYHEQYF.

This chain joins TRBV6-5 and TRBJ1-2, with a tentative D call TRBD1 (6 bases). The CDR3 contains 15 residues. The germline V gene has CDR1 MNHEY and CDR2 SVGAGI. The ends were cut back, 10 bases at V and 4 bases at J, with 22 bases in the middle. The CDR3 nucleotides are TGTGCCAACAGAACCTCTCAGGGGTTAGTCTATGGCTACACCTTC. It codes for CANRTSQGLVYGYTF.

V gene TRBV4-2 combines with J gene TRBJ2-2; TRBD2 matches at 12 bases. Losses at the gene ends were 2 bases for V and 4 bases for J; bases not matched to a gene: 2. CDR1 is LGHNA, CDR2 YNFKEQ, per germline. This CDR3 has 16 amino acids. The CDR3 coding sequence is TGTGCCAGCAGCCAACTAGCGGGGGGGCTCACCGGGGAGCTGTTTTTT. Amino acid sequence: CASSQLAGGLTGELFF.

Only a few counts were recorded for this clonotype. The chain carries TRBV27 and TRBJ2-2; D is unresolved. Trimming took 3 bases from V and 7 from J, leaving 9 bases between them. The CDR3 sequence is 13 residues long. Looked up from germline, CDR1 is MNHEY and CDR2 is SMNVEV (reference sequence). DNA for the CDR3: TGTGCCAGCAGTTTTGGCGGTCACGGGGAGCTGTTTTTT. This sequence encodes CASSFGGHGELFF.